A selection of T cell receptor beta chains follows, all from one sample in a study of beta chain features in type 1 diabetes. Data came from immunoSEQ multiplex PCR; TCRdb stores just in-frame clones and leaves some out. The table lists about 660,000 clones, around 15% of them singletons. The source material was naive CD4+ T cells from blood. Receptor source: a man between 18 and 29 years old with type 1 diabetes. Both conserved end residues are part of each CDR3. The D gene is left open where the match is weak. Clone size is stated in some rows and not others, as once, few, many or a class when expanded.

j_call	cdr3_length	d_call	v_call	clone_size	cdr3_nt	cdr3_aa
TRBJ2-3	15	.	TRBV7-9	few	TGTGCCAGCACCCGCGCCAGCTCGGGCACAGATACGCAGTATTTT	CASTRASSGTDTQYF
TRBJ1-5	11	.	TRBV30	few	TGTGCCTGGAGTGTAAGAGGGGAACAGCATTTT	CAWSVRGEQHF
TRBJ1-2	15	.	TRBV25-1	.	TGTGCCAGCAGTGAATATTTCGGTGCGGGCCATGGCTACACCTTC	CASSEYFGAGHGYTF
TRBJ2-7	14	TRBD1	TRBV4-3	.	TGCGCCAGCAGCCTTCTATTCAGGGGGTCGGGGCAGTACTTC	CASSLLFRGSGQYF
TRBJ1-4	14	.	TRBV5-4	.	TGTGCCAGCAGCTTGGATCAGGGTAATGAAAAACTGTTTTTT	CASSLDQGNEKLFF
TRBJ1-1	15	.	TRBV6-5	few	TGTGCCAGCAGTTACTCGAGCAGGATGAACACTGAAGCTTTCTTT	CASSYSSRMNTEAFF
TRBJ2-1	16	TRBD1	TRBV5-1	few	TGCGCCAGCAGCCCGCCAGGACAGGGATTCTACAATGAGCAGTTCTTC	CASSPPGQGFYNEQFF
TRBJ1-2	15	.	TRBV6-5	.	TGTGCCAGCAGCCCCGGTTGGGGCGGAGACTATGGCTACACCTTC	CASSPGWGGDYGYTF
TRBJ2-1	15	.	TRBV10-3	few	TGTGCCATCAGGCGCGGGGAACTCAACTACAATGAGCAGTTCTTC	CAIRRGELNYNEQFF
TRBJ2-3	13	.	TRBV5-6	.	TGTGCCAGCAGCTTGGTAGAGGTGGATACGCAGTATTTT	CASSLVEVDTQYF
TRBJ1-2	14	TRBD1	TRBV9	.	TGTGCCAGCAGCGTGACGACAGGGCCGTCCGGCTACACCTTC	CASSVTTGPSGYTF
TRBJ1-5	13	.	TRBV14	few	TGTGCCAGCAGCCTCCGGGGCAATCAGCCCCAGCATTTT	CASSLRGNQPQHF
TRBJ1-4	12	.	TRBV7-9	.	TGTGCCAGCAGCTTAACCGTAGAAAAACTGTTTTTT	CASSLTVEKLFF
TRBJ2-3	16	.	TRBV6-6	.	TGTGCCAGCAGTTACGCGGACGGCGGGAGCACAGATACGCAGTATTTT	CASSYADGGSTDTQYF
TRBJ1-2	12	.	TRBV7-9	few	TGTGCCAGCAGCTTAGAGGGACACGGCTACACCTTC	CASSLEGHGYTF
TRBJ2-5	13	TRBD1	TRBV29-1	few	TGCAGCGCAATGGGACAGGCACAAGAGACCCAGTACTTC	CSAMGQAQETQYF
TRBJ1-3	14	TRBD1	TRBV29-1	.	TGCAGCGTTGTGTCAGGGGGCCTTGGAAACACCATATATTTT	CSVVSGGLGNTIYF
TRBJ2-7	14	TRBD2	TRBV7-2	few	TGTGCCAGCAGCCTCTCCCGCGGGAGCTACGAGCAGTACTTC	CASSLSRGSYEQYF
TRBJ1-4	15	.	TRBV25-1	few	TGTGCCAGCAGTCTTCAGCAGGGGATTGGAGAAAAACTGTTTTTT	CASSLQQGIGEKLFF
TRBJ1-1	18	TRBD1	TRBV4-2	once	TGTGCCAGCAGCCGAGCAGACAGGGGGGGCCGCGTGAACACTGAAGCTTTCTTT	CASSRADRGGRVNTEAFF
TRBJ2-7	14	TRBD1	TRBV5-6	.	TGTGCCAGCAGCTTACTGGGACAGACCTACGAGCAGTACTTC	CASSLLGQTYEQYF
TRBJ1-5	15	TRBD1	TRBV29-1	.	TGCAGCGTTGTAGCAGGGGGCGTCGGCAATCAGCCCCAGCATTTT	CSVVAGGVGNQPQHF
TRBJ2-3	11	.	TRBV28	few	TGTGCCAGCAGTCTCCGGGATACGCAGTATTTT	CASSLRDTQYF
TRBJ2-5	13	.	TRBV4-3	.	TGCGCCAGCAGCCAGAGGAGGGGAGAGACCCAGTACTTC	CASSQRRGETQYF
TRBJ2-7	13	.	TRBV10-1	.	TGCGCCAGCACTGGGACTCCCTCGGGCGAGCAGTACTTC	CASTGTPSGEQYF
TRBJ1-5	15	.	TRBV21-1	few	TGTGCCAGCAGCAAAGCGCTTTTCGGGAGGCAGCCCCAGCATTTT	CASSKALFGRQPQHF
TRBJ2-1	14	TRBD2	TRBV27	.	TGTGCCAGCATTTCAGCGGGGGTTTACAATGAGCAGTTCTTC	CASISAGVYNEQFF
TRBJ2-7	14	.	TRBV28	few	TGTGCCAGCAGAAGAGGGACCCGGAGAGGCGAGCAGTACTTC	CASRRGTRRGEQYF
TRBJ1-2	15	TRBD1	TRBV7-2	few	TGTGCCAGCAGCTCAGGGGGGGCAGGCCAACCTGGCTACACCTTC	CASSSGGAGQPGYTF